The next 18 T cell receptor beta chains were all read from a single sample in a study of CD8 T cells in ankylosing spondylitis. TCRdb recomputed calls from the 5' RACE reads with MiXCR, one row per CDR3 protein. The table lists some 140,000 distinct CDR3 sequences, 6% to 8% of them singletons, with around 12% in the top ten. Sample: blood, either unsorted or a sorted T cell fraction (not recorded which). The receptors were sampled from a female donor with ankylosing spondylitis or in good health (not recorded which).

V usage is TRBV4-1 and J usage is TRBJ2-1; 8 bases fit TRBD1. V shed 5 bases, J shed 5 bases, and the junction held 5 bases outside the gene matches. This CDR3 contains 14 residues. Germline V gene lookup returns CDR1 MGHRA and CDR2 YSYEKL. The CDR3: CASSNWTGNNEQFF. The CDR3 DNA is TGCGCCAGCAGCAATTGGACAGGGAACAATGAGCAGTTCTTC.

This clonotype was observed many times. This CDR3 is CASSQGAVFNSPLHF. CDR3 nucleotides: TGTGCCAGCAGCCAAGGAGCAGTTTTTAATTCACCCCTCCACTTT. The rearrangement uses TRBV12-3 or TRBV12-4 and TRBJ1-6; D gene ambiguous. The CDR3 totals 15 residues. The germline V and J ends were trimmed by 6 bases and 6 bases, with 15 bases remaining between them.

The J gene is TRBJ2-5, the V gene TRBV3-1; D remains unclear. V was pared by 4 bases and J by 3 bases, with 9 bases between. In germline, CDR1 is LGHDT, CDR2 YNNKEL (reference sequence). CDR3 length: 13 residues. The CDR3 sequence is CASSLAFEETQYF. The CDR3 DNA is TGTGCCAGCAGCCTAGCTTTTGAAGAGACCCAGTACTTC.

This clonotype was counted ten times or more. The CDR3 DNA follows: TGCAGCGCCATGAAAAGGAGCTCCTACAATGAGCAGTTCTTC. The encoded protein is CSAMKRSSYNEQFF. V and J are TRBV29-1 and TRBJ2-1; no clear D. This CDR3 is built from 14 residues. CDR1 is SQVTM, CDR2 ANQGSEA, per germline. Trimming shortened V by 7 bases and J by 0 bases, and 13 bases separated the two germline ends.

The sample holds many counts of this clonotype. The CDR3 DNA is TGTGCCAGCAGCGTAGAAGATCAGGGGGTAACTTTCTTT. Its protein is CASSVEDQGVTFF. The V and J genes are TRBV9 and TRBJ1-1; 7 bases match TRBD1. The CDR3 is 13 residues long. V dropped 0 bases and J dropped 12; count of bases not matched to a gene: 8. Germline assignment: CDR1 SGDLS and CDR2 YYNGEE.

This clonotype was seen many times. This sequence joins TRBV27 and TRBJ1-1, with TRBD1 matching 7 bases. This CDR3 has 19 residues. After removal of 2 bases from V and 1 base from J, the junction contained 16 bases not matched to a gene. Germline lookup yields CDR1 MNHEY and CDR2 SMNVEV (reference sequence). The CDR3 spells CASSLRTGTDALRNTEAFF. The CDR3 coding sequence is TGTGCCAGCAGTTTACGTACCGGGACAGATGCTTTGAGGAACACTGAAGCTTTCTTT.

Many counts were recorded for this clonotype. The rearrangement joins TRBV5-1 to TRBJ2-6; D ambiguous. Between the trimmed V and J ends, which lost 0 bases and 0 bases, there was a span of 7 bases. The CDR3 has 16 residues. From germline, CDR1 is SGHRS and CDR2 YFSETQ. The CDR3 coding sequence is TGCGCCAGCAGCTTGGGGCAAAACTCTGGGGCCAACGTCCTGACTTTC. Translation: CASSLGQNSGANVLTF.

The chain couples TRBV2 to TRBJ2-6; D call uncertain. Trimming removed 2 bases from V and 4 bases from J, with 9 bases in between. This CDR3 region has 15 residues. CDR1 is SNHLY, CDR2 FYNNEI, per germline. Here the CDR3 DNA reads TGTGCCAGCAGTGAAATCCGTTCCGGGGCCAACGTCCTGACTTTC. This sequence encodes CASSEIRSGANVLTF.

This clonotype has ten or more counts. At one end the junction does not follow the germline gene, possibly because of a read error. The CDR3 sequence is CASTISDRSNYGYTF. CDR3 coding DNA: TGTGCCAGTACTATATCCGACAGGAGTAACTATGGCTACACCTTC. The J gene is TRBJ1-2, the V gene TRBV19, with D perhaps TRBD1 (6 bases). This CDR3 region has 15 residues. The germline gives CDR1 LNHDA, CDR2 SQIVND (reference sequence). The entire variable domain, with the rest obtained from reference TRBV19 and TRBJ1-2, is as follows: DGGITQSPKYLFRKEGQNVTLSCEQNLNHDAMYWYRQDPGQGLRLIYYSQIVNDFQKGDIAEGYSVSREKKESFPLTVTSAQKNPTAFYLCASTISDRSNYGYTFGSGTRLTVV.

There are many counts of this clonotype. The chain is built from TRBV29-1 and TRBJ1-2; the match to TRBD1 covers 8 bases. Per the germline V gene, CDR1 is SQVTM and CDR2 is ANQGSEA. The CDR3 spans 16 residues. Trimming removed 3 bases from V and 4 bases from J; junction bases left unmatched: 13. CDR3 in amino acids: CSVDAFGRGLSYGYTF. The CDR3 DNA reads as TGCAGCGTTGATGCATTTGGCAGGGGGCTTTCCTATGGCTACACCTTC.

This clonotype was observed at least ten times. CDR3 residues: CASRPELTGISEAFF. DNA of the CDR3: TGCGCCAGCAGACCCGAACTGACAGGGATCTCTGAAGCTTTCTTT. The chain uses TRBV5-1 and TRBJ1-1; 7 nucleotides match TRBD1. The V gene end was trimmed by 5 bases and the J gene end by 6 bases; junction bases not matched to a gene: 13. The CDR3 loop spans 15 amino acids. The germline V gene has CDR1 SGHRS and CDR2 YFSETQ.

The chain uses TRBV5-1 and TRBJ1-2; D ambiguous. Germline CDR1 is SGHRS and CDR2 is YFSETQ. CDR3 length: 14 amino acids. The V gene lost 0 bases and the J gene lost 6 bases, with 12 bases spanning the gap. The CDR3 loop reads CASSLARTVDGYTF. DNA of the CDR3: TGCGCCAGCAGCTTGGCTCGGACGGTTGATGGCTACACCTTC.

This clonotype was seen many times. The rearrangement links TRBV27 to TRBJ2-1; no definite D call. The CDR3 contains 16 residues. Germline values: CDR1 MNHEY, CDR2 SMNVEV (reference sequence). The V and J ends lost 5 bases and 3 bases respectively, with 17 bases between them. CDR3 residues: CASSPPTAASYNEQFF. Here the CDR3 DNA reads TGTGCCAGCAGTCCCCCCACGGCGGCGAGCTACAATGAGCAGTTCTTC.

This clonotype was observed many times. V is TRBV12-3 or TRBV12-4 and J is TRBJ2-3; TRBD2 matches at 9 bases. The V gene end was trimmed by 3 bases and the J gene end by 2 bases; junction bases not matched to a gene: 15. The CDR3 length is 19 residues. This CDR3 is CASSFVLLLAGAYTDTQYF. The CDR3 DNA is TGTGCCAGCAGTTTTGTCCTGCTACTAGCGGGCGCATACACAGATACGCAGTATTTT.

J is TRBJ1-5 and V is TRBV20-1, with a possible D match to TRBD1 (6 bases). This CDR3 is built from 13 residues. V dropped 1 base and J dropped 7 bases, with 11 bases sitting between them. Germline CDR1 DFQATT, CDR2 SNEGSKA (reference sequence). CDR3 nucleotides: TGCAGTGCTAGAGCAGGGGTCAGCCAGCCCCAGCATTTT. Amino acid sequence: CSARAGVSQPQHF.

This clonotype was counted ten times or more. The rearrangement uses TRBV4-2 and TRBJ2-3; unclear D gene. Per germline, CDR1 LGHNA and CDR2 YNFKEQ. V was pared by 0 bases and J by 9 bases, with 10 bases between. The CDR3 spans 13 residues. The CDR3 is CASSQDAAMTQYF. The CDR3 DNA follows: TGTGCCAGCAGCCAAGATGCGGCCATGACGCAGTATTTT.

Many counts were recorded for this clonotype. V gene TRBV29-1 combines with J gene TRBJ1-5; TRBD1 matches 7 bases. The CDR3 is 13 amino acids. Germline-derived CDR1 and CDR2 are SQVTM and ANQGSEA. After removal of 4 bases from V and 4 bases from J, the junction contained 4 bases not matched to a gene. CDR3 sequence reads: CSVGDSSNQPQHF. In DNA form, the CDR3 reads TGCAGCGTTGGGGACAGTTCTAATCAGCCCCAGCATTTT.

The sample holds many counts of this clonotype. The chain combines TRBV6-2 or TRBV6-3 with TRBJ2-5, with unresolved D. Gene TRBJ2-3 matches the end of the DNA better, so the J call may be wrong. The length of the CDR3 is 11 residues. The germline V gene has CDR1 MNHEY and CDR2 SVGEGT. This CDR3 is CASSYTETQYF. In DNA, the CDR3 is TGTGCCAGCAGTTACACCGAGACGCAGTATTTT.